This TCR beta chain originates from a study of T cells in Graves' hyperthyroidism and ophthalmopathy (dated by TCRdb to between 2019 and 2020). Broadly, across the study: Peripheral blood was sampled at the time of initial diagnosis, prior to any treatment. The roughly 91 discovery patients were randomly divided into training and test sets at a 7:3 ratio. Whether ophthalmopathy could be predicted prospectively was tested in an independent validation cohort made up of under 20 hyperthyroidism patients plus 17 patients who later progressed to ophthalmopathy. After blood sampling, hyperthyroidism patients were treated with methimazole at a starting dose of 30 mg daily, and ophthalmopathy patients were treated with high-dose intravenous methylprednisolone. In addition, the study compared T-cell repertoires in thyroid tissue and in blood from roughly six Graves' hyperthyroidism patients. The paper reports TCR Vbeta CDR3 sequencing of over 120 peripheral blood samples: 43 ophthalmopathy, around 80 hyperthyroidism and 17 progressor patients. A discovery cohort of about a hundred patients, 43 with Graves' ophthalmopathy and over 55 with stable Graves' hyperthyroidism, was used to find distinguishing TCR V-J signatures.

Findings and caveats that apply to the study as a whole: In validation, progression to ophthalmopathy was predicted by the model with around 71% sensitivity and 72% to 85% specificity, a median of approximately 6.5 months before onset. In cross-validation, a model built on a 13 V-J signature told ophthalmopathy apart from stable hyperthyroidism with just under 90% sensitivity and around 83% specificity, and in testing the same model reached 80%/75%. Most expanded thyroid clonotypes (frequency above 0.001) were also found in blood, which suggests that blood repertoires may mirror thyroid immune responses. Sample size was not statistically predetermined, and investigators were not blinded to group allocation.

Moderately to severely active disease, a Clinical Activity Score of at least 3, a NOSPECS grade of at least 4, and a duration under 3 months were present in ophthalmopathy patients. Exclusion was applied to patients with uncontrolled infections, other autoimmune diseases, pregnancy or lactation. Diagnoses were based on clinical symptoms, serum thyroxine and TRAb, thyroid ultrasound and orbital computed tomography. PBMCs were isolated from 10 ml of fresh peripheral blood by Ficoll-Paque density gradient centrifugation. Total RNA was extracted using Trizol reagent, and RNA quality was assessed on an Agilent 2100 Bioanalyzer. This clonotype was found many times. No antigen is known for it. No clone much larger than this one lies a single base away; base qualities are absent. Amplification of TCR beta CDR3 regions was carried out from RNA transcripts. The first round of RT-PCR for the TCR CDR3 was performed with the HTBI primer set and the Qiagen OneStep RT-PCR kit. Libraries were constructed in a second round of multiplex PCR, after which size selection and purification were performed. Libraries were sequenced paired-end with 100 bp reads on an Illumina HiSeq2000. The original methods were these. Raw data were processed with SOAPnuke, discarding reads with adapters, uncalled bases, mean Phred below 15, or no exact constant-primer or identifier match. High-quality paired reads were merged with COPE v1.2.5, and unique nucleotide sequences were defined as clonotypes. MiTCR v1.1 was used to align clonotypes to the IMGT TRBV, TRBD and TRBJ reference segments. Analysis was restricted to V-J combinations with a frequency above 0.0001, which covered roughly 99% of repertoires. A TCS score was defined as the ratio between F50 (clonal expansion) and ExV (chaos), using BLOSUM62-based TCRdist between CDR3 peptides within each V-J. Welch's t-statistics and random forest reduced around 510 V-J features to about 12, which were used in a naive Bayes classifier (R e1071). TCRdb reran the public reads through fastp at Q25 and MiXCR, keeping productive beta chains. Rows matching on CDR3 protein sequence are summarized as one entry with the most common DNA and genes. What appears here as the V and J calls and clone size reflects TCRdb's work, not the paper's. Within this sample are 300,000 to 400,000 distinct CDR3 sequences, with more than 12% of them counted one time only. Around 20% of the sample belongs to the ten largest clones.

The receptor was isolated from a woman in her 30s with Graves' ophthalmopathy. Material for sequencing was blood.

The nucleotides are TGTGCCAGCGGCCGGGGGCGATACTCCTACGAGCAGTACTTC. Its translation is CASGRGRYSYEQYF. The sequence joins TRBV11-2 to TRBJ2-7; the D gene is possibly TRBD1 or TRBD2, each agreeing over 6 bases. Counted from cysteine to phenylalanine, this CDR3 has 14 amino acids. The entry retains the CDR3 DNA only, 42 bases that are in frame from base 1. V and J are truncated by 8 bases and 0 bases respectively, leaving an intervening sequence of 14 bases. CDR1 and CDR2 were assigned from the germline V gene as SGHAT and FQNNGV.